This T cell receptor beta chain was observed in a study of blood T cells in healthy people across ages. Findings of the study overall: Unsorted PBMC input precluded a conclusive naive versus antigen-experienced comparison. Among T cells, TCR beta diversity per million cells dropped roughly linearly as age rose.

Next came a second PCR, run for about 7 to 11 cycles, which used a sample-barcoded 5' primer along with a J-beta primer mix. Template switching added a 12-random-nucleotide identifier to every cDNA molecule. A single record per CDR3 protein comes from TCRdb applying MiXCR to the 5' RACE reads. The sample lists around 1,800,000 distinct CDR3 sequences; more than 35% were seen once. Remarks on this clonotype: Its antigen is not known.

Isolation per sample recovered at least 7 million PBMCs. The CDR3 is made up of 17 amino acids. Germline V gene data show CDR1 as SGHRS and CDR2 as YFSETQ. The V and J ends lost 4 bases and 4 bases respectively, with 22 bases between them. This clonotype was sampled from a human donor in good health. V gene TRBV5-1 combines with J gene TRBJ2-3; D is perhaps TRBD2 (6 bases). The sequencing input was blood. The DNA for the CDR3 is TGCGCCAGCAGCCTGAGCTGGGGCGGGGCGGCAGCAGATACGCAGTATTTT. Encoded protein: CASSLSWGGAAADTQYF.